These 15 T cell receptor beta chains originate from one sample sequenced in a study of low-dose radiotherapy and immunotherapy resistance in tumors. Time point in this sample: after trial treatment. The treatment is: LDRT plus nivolumab, ipilimumab, low-dose cyclophosphamide and aspirin (RACIN trial). TRAV- and TRBV-specific primers were used for first-strand cDNA, which covered alpha and beta chains. TCR amplification used roughly 21 PCR cycles, a constant-region primer and a V-primer adapter. Each CDR3 protein is one row after TCRdb ran MiXCR on the reads. The table includes 30,000 to 45,000 distinct CDR3 sequences, less than 25% detected once. The sample was PBMCs, taken after low-dose radiotherapy plus immunotherapy. These receptors all stem from a female donor with ovarian cancer.

This clonotype was counted ten times or more. The chain is built from TRBV7-6 and TRBJ2-7; maybe TRBD2 (6 bases). The CDR3 loop spans 14 amino acids. The germline CDR1 and CDR2 sequences are SGHVS and FNYEAQ. Trimming pared 5 bases from V and 0 bases from J, leaving 11 bases between. CDR3 region: CASSLRESSYEQYF. For the CDR3, the DNA is TGTGCCAGCAGCCTCCGGGAGAGCTCCTACGAGCAGTACTTC.

V usage is TRBV29-1 and J usage is TRBJ1-4; 9 positions agree with TRBD1. The CDR3 has 13 amino acids. V shed 7 bases and J 7 bases; nucleotides not matched to a gene: 7. The V gene's germline CDR1 is SQVTM and CDR2 ANQGSEA. This chain's CDR3 is CSAGQGRSEKLFF. CDR3 sequence (DNA): TGCAGCGCCGGACAGGGGAGGAGTGAAAAACTGTTTTTT.

The table lists this clonotype with many counts. The chain couples TRBV2 to TRBJ2-7; D is unresolved. V gave up 5 bases and J gave up 2 bases, with 7 bases separating them. Germline CDR1 reads SNHLY; CDR2 reads FYNNEI. The CDR3 totals 12 residues. This chain's CDR3 is CASSLDTYEQYF. The CDR3 bases are TGTGCCAGCAGTCTTGATACCTACGAGCAGTACTTC.

There are many counts of this clonotype. The chain joins TRBV5-1 to TRBJ2-7; 8 nucleotides match TRBD1. CDR1 is SGHRS, CDR2 YFSETQ, per germline. This CDR3 is built from 13 residues. J gave up 6 bases and V 6 bases, and 8 bases lay outside the gene matches. CDR3 bases: TGCGCCAGCACCCCGGACAGGGTAGGCGAGCAGTACTTC. Amino acid sequence: CASTPDRVGEQYF.

This clonotype was seen at least ten times. V and J are TRBV11-2 and TRBJ1-1, with 8 bases lining up with TRBD1. The ends lost 4 bases at V and 6 bases at J; junction bases unmatched: 16. CDR3 length equals 17 residues. Germline CDR1 reads SGHAT; CDR2 reads FQNNGV. The CDR3 DNA sequence: TGTGCCAGCAGCTGGGCCCCCCCGGGACAGGTTGGCGCTGAAGCTTTCTTT. This codes for CASSWAPPGQVGAEAFF.

This clonotype was seen ten or more times. The chain has TRBV20-1 and TRBJ2-4; D is ambiguous. CDR3 size: 16 residues. Germline loops: CDR1 DFQATT, CDR2 SNEGSKA (reference sequence). V was pared by 4 bases and J by 1 base, with 17 bases between. The CDR3 nucleotides are TGCAGTGCTATCGACCCCCGCAGCAAGGCCAAAAACATTCAGTACTTC. Amino acid sequence: CSAIDPRSKAKNIQYF.

This clonotype was seen repeatedly, ten times or more. V and J are TRBV29-1 and TRBJ2-7; D is ambiguous. CDR1 and CDR2 from the germline V gene are SQVTM and ANQGSEA. This CDR3 comprises 13 residues. The V gene lost 4 bases and the J gene lost 3 bases, with 13 bases spanning the gap. DNA of the CDR3: TGCAGCGTTGGCGGAAAGGAACGCTACGAGCAGTACTTC. It encodes CSVGGKERYEQYF.

V and J are TRBV10-2 and TRBJ1-2; TRBD1 matches at 7 bases. The V segment lost 6 bases and the J segment 3 bases; nucleotides outside the gene matches: 10. Germline V gene lookup returns CDR1 WSHSY and CDR2 SAAADI. This CDR3 spans 15 amino acids. CDR3 protein: CASRQGFEADYGYTF. CDR3 DNA: TGCGCCAGCAGACAGGGGTTTGAAGCTGACTATGGCTACACCTTC.

This clonotype was detected many times. The genes are TRBV6-2 or TRBV6-3 and TRBJ2-1, with TRBD1 matching over 8 bases. The CDR3 is made up of 18 amino acids. V lost 6 bases to trimming and J lost 0 bases; unmatched junction nucleotides: 13. The germline CDR1 and CDR2 sequences are MNHEY and SVGEGT. CDR3 amino acids: CASRAEQGVSFSYNEQFF. CDR3 sequence (DNA): TGTGCCAGCAGGGCCGAACAGGGGGTTTCTTTCTCCTACAATGAGCAGTTCTTC.

The rearrangement links TRBV27 to TRBJ2-1, with no clear D. The germline V and J ends were trimmed by 2 bases and 10 bases, with 12 bases remaining between them. Germline assignment: CDR1 MNHEY and CDR2 SMNVEV (reference sequence). The CDR3 loop spans 13 amino acids. The CDR3 DNA is TGTGCCAGCAGTTTAATTGGCACCTTCGAGCAGTTCTTC. Residues: CASSLIGTFEQFF.

This clonotype was seen at least ten times. The genes are TRBV2 and TRBJ2-2, with D maybe TRBD1 (5 bases). Per the germline V gene, CDR1 is SNHLY and CDR2 is FYNNEI. The V end was cut by 0 bases, the J end by 5 bases, with 10 bases between. This CDR3 is built from 15 residues. The CDR3, as DNA: TGTGCCAGCAGTGAAGCGGGTTGGACAACCGGGGAGCTGTTTTTT. Protein sequence: CASSEAGWTTGELFF.

This clonotype has ten or more counts. J is TRBJ2-3 and V is TRBV11-2; no reliable D call. The germline V and J ends were trimmed by 5 bases and 2 bases, with 14 bases remaining between them. The length of the CDR3 is 15 residues. Per the germline V gene, CDR1 is SGHAT and CDR2 is FQNNGV. CDR3 bases: TGTGCCAGCAGCAAACCAGACAAGTACACAGATACGCAGTATTTT. It codes for CASSKPDKYTDTQYF.

The J gene is TRBJ1-1, the V gene TRBV4-2; 7 bases agree with TRBD1. This CDR3 is built from 14 residues. Losses at the gene ends were 5 bases for V and 5 bases for J; bases not matched to a gene: 8. From germline, CDR1 is LGHNA and CDR2 YNFKEQ. CDR3 sequence reads: CASSTRTGGTEAFF. The DNA for the CDR3 is TGTGCCAGCAGCACACGGACAGGAGGGACTGAAGCTTTCTTT.

There are many counts of this clonotype. The chain carries TRBV9 and TRBJ1-2; unclear D gene. The V and J ends lost 3 bases and 7 bases respectively, with 16 bases between them. The CDR3 consists of 14 residues. Germline V gene data show CDR1 as SGDLS and CDR2 as YYNGEE. The CDR3 nucleotides are TGTGCCAGCAGCGGGAGCGGGAGGAGGTCTGGCTACACCTTC. Translation gives CASSGSGRRSGYTF.

This clonotype was counted many times. The chain couples TRBV28 to TRBJ2-7; 7 bases agree with TRBD2. This CDR3 region has 13 residues. The germline V gene encodes CDR1 MDHEN and CDR2 SYDVKM. V trimming: 6 bases; J trimming: 1 base; junction bases outside the gene matches: 3. The CDR3 protein is CASRLGGSYEQYF. In DNA, the CDR3 is TGTGCCAGCAGGTTGGGGGGGTCCTACGAGCAGTACTTC.